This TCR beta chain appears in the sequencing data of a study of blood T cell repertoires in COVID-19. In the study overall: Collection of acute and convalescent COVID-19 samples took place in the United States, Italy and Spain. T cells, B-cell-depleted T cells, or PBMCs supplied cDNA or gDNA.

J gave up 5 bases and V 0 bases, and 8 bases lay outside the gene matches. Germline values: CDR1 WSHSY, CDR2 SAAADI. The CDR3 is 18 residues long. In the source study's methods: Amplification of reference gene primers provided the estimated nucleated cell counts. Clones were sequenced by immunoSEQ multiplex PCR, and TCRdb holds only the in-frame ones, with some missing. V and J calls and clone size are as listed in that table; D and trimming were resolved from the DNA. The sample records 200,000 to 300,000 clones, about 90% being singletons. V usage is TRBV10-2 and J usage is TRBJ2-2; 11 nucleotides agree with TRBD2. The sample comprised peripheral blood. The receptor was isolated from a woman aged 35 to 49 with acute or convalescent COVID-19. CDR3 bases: TGCGCCAGCAGTGAGTCGGCTAGCGGGGGGTGGAGGACCGGGGAGCTGTTTTTT. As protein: CASSESASGGWRTGELFF.